The 27 T cell receptor beta chains listed next were all sequenced from one sample in a study of T-cell memory formation after mild COVID-19. Each CDR3 protein is one row after TCRdb ran MiXCR on the 5' RACE reads. The profile covers hundreds of thousands of distinct CDR3 sequences, with more than 15% appearing a single time and around 11% taken by the ten largest. Input material: PBMCs or a T cell subset sorted from them (not recorded which). The receptors shown here come from an adult woman who had mild COVID-19 (a few samples of this study predate the infection). Cell type and time point are not known.

V gene TRBV5-6 combines with J gene TRBJ2-3; D could derive from TRBD1 or TRBD2 (6 bases each). V was shortened by 6 bases and J by 0 bases, with 14 bases between the two germline ends. Germline V CDR1 and CDR2: SGHDT, YYEEEE. The CDR3 contains 15 residues. The CDR3 loop reads CASTRGAGSTDTQYF. For the CDR3, the DNA is TGTGCCAGCACGAGGGGGGCGGGGAGCACAGATACGCAGTATTTT.

There are a few counts of this clonotype. The J gene is TRBJ2-4, the V gene TRBV5-1; 8 positions match TRBD1. There are 15 residues in the CDR3. The J segment lost 1 base and the V segment lost 4 bases, leaving 4 bases of the junction unmatched. From germline, CDR1 is SGHRS and CDR2 YFSETQ. In DNA form, the CDR3 reads TGCGCCAGCAGCGATGGACAGGGCGCCAAAAACATTCAGTACTTC. This encodes CASSDGQGAKNIQYF.

The chain couples TRBV20-1 to TRBJ1-1; maybe TRBD1 (5 bases). CDR1 and CDR2 (germline): DFQATT, SNEGSKA (reference sequence). The CDR3 has 14 amino acids. The ends were cut back, 6 bases at V and 1 base at J, with 15 bases in the middle. The CDR3 DNA sequence: TGCAGTGCCAATCGGGGGGGACCGAACACTGAAGCTTTCTTT. Its protein product is CSANRGGPNTEAFF.

In its sample, this clonotype was seen a few times. V and J are TRBV10-3 and TRBJ1-2; no clear D. Germline CDR1 and CDR2: ENHRY and SYGVKD. V was shortened by 4 bases and J by 3 bases, with 21 bases between the two germline ends. The CDR3 loop spans 17 amino acids. This chain's CDR3 is CAISAQLSGGTHYGYTF. The CDR3 coding sequence is TGTGCCATCAGTGCCCAACTGTCGGGTGGAACTCACTATGGCTACACCTTC.

The sample holds a few counts of this clonotype. The V gene is TRBV29-1, the J gene TRBJ1-6, with D perhaps TRBD1 (5 bases). V was trimmed by 4 bases and J by 11 bases, leaving 12 bases between them. The CDR3 contains 12 residues. Germline loops: CDR1 SQVTM, CDR2 ANQGSEA. CDR3 DNA sequence: TGCAGCGTTGGGGAGGCGGGGGCACCCCTCCACTTT. Its translation: CSVGEAGAPLHF. The complete variable domain, with remaining parts taken from reference TRBV29-1 and TRBJ1-6, reads SAVISQKPSRDICQRGTSLTIQCQVDSQVTMMFWYRQQPGQSLTLIATANQGSEATYESGFVIDKFPISRPNLTFSTLTVSNMSPEDSSIYLCSVGEAGAPLHFGNGTRLTVT.

This clonotype appeared a few times. The V call is TRBV24-1, the J call TRBJ2-3; no clear D gene. CDR3 length: 13 amino acids. Germline assignment: CDR1 KGHDR and CDR2 SFDVKD. V was shortened by 5 bases and J by 4 bases, with 9 bases between the two germline ends. The CDR3, as DNA: TGTGCCACCAGTGGGGTTGGGGCAGATACGCAGTATTTT. Translation gives CATSGVGADTQYF.

The table lists this clonotype with a few counts. V usage is TRBV5-1 and J usage is TRBJ2-5, with unresolved D. CDR1 and CDR2 from the germline V gene are SGHRS and YFSETQ. The CDR3 is 16 residues long. V was trimmed by 0 bases and J by 2 bases, leaving 14 bases between them. CDR3 sequence: CASSLAVTFSQETQYF. DNA of the CDR3: TGCGCCAGCAGCTTGGCGGTTACGTTTTCTCAAGAGACCCAGTACTTC.

This rearrangement joins TRBV5-4 to TRBJ2-2; 7 bases match TRBD2. The trim removed 1 base at V and 0 bases at J, leaving 3 bases unmatched. The CDR3 loop spans 16 amino acids. CDR1 is SGHNT, CDR2 YYREEE, per germline (reference sequence). CDR3 in amino acids: CASSLPSGANTGELFF. The CDR3 nucleotides are TGTGCCAGCAGCTTGCCCAGCGGGGCGAACACCGGGGAGCTGTTTTTT.

The gene calls are TRBV24-1 and TRBJ2-3, with D possibly matching TRBD2 (6 bases). This CDR3 is 13 amino acids long. Deletions cut 10 bases from V and 4 bases from J, with 14 bases between. CDR1 is KGHDR, CDR2 SFDVKD, per germline. CDR3 nucleotide sequence: TGTGCCACTTCCCGGCCGGGAGCAGATACGCAGTATTTT. This codes for CATSRPGADTQYF.

The chain recombines TRBV6-1 with TRBJ2-3; D is perhaps TRBD2 (5 bases). This CDR3 comprises 15 residues. Germline assignment: CDR1 MNHNS and CDR2 SASEGT. Trimming removed 0 bases from V and 6 bases from J, with 13 bases in between. CDR3 loop: CASSEAGKGGDTQYF. The CDR3 DNA is TGTGCCAGCAGTGAAGCGGGGAAGGGCGGGGATACGCAGTATTTT.

V gene TRBV4-1 combines with J gene TRBJ2-3; D is ambiguous. Trimming shortened V by 1 base and J by 3 bases, and 8 bases separated the two germline ends. There are 14 residues in the CDR3. Germline values: CDR1 MGHRA, CDR2 YSYEKL. The CDR3 DNA reads TGCGCCAGCAGCCAAGGGGATTGGACAGATACGCAGTATTTT. Its protein product is CASSQGDWTDTQYF.

This clonotype appeared a few times. V and J are TRBV29-1 and TRBJ2-7; 9 bases fit TRBD1. V lost 5 bases, J lost 3 bases, and 2 bases stayed unmatched. The CDR3 covers 12 residues. The germline V gene has CDR1 SQVTM and CDR2 ANQGSEA. This CDR3 reads CSVQTGGYEQYF. Here the CDR3 DNA reads TGCAGCGTTCAGACAGGGGGCTACGAGCAGTACTTC.

There are a few counts of this clonotype. V gene TRBV24-1 combines with J gene TRBJ2-1, with TRBD1 identical over 10 bases. This CDR3 has 17 amino acids. V was clipped by 2 bases and J by 4 bases; unmatched bases: 7. Germline V lookup: CDR1 KGHDR, CDR2 SFDVKD. CDR3 sequence (DNA): TGTGCCACCAGTGATTCCTTCCCGGGACAGGGGTACAATGAGCAGTTCTTC. Translation gives CATSDSFPGQGYNEQFF.

The table lists this clonotype with a few counts. The chain couples TRBV7-8 to TRBJ2-3; 10 nucleotides agree with TRBD2. J was trimmed by 1 base and V by 2 bases; bases with no gene match: 15. CDR3 length: 20 residues. Per the germline V gene, CDR1 is SGHVS and CDR2 is FQNEAQ. The CDR3 here is CASSLFGLAEQALGTDTQYF. CDR3 in DNA: TGTGCCAGCAGCTTATTCGGACTAGCGGAGCAGGCTCTAGGCACAGATACGCAGTATTTT. Together with reference TRBV7-8 and TRBJ2-3, the CDR3 gives the full variable domain: GAGVSQSPRYKVAKRGQDVALRCDPISGHVSLFWYQQALGQGPEFLTYFQNEAQLDKSGLPSDRFFAERPEGSVSTLKIQRTQQEDSAVYLCASSLFGLAEQALGTDTQYFGPGTRLTVL.

V and J are TRBV30 and TRBJ2-3, with D tentatively TRBD1 or TRBD2 (5 bases each). Germline V gives CDR1 GTSNPN, CDR2 SVGIG (reference sequence). The V and J ends lost 2 bases and 0 bases respectively, with 15 bases between them. This CDR3 is built from 16 residues. CDR3 bases: TGTGCCTGGAGTCATGTTGTGGGGGAGAGCACAGATACGCAGTATTTT. Translated: CAWSHVVGESTDTQYF. The complete variable domain, with remaining parts taken from reference TRBV30 and TRBJ2-3, reads SQTIHQWPATLVQPVGSPLSLECTVEGTSNPNLYWYRQAAGRGLQLLFYSVGIGQISSEVPQNLSASRPQDRQFILSSKKLLLSDSGFYLCAWSHVVGESTDTQYFGPGTRLTVL.

The rearrangement links TRBV5-1 to TRBJ1-1, with a weak D call TRBD1 (5 bases). CDR3 length equals 15 residues. Looked up from germline, CDR1 is SGHRS and CDR2 is YFSETQ. Trimming shortened V by 0 bases and J by 10 bases, and 19 bases separated the two germline ends. Here the CDR3 reads CASSLDGQSGSGAFF. The CDR3 DNA sequence: TGCGCCAGCAGCTTGGACGGACAATCGGGTTCGGGAGCTTTCTTT.

The rearrangement uses TRBV20-1 and TRBJ1-2; TRBD1 matches at 9 bases. The V and J ends lost 5 bases and 7 bases, in that order; junction bases with no gene match: 5. This CDR3 comprises 12 residues. Germline V gives CDR1 DFQATT, CDR2 SNEGSKA (reference sequence). The CDR3 DNA reads TGCAGTGCTGGGAGGGACAGGGTTGGCTACACCTTC. Encoded protein: CSAGRDRVGYTF.

This rearrangement joins TRBV6-5 to TRBJ1-6; 8 positions match TRBD1. J was trimmed by 10 bases and V by 5 bases; bases with no gene match: 7. The germline V gene has CDR1 MNHEY and CDR2 SVGAGI. CDR3 length: 14 residues. CDR3 nucleotides: TGTGCCAGCAGTCGGGACAGGCTACGGTCACCCCTCCACTTT. This gives the protein CASSRDRLRSPLHF.

This rearrangement joins TRBV20-1 to TRBJ1-5, with D possibly being TRBD1 (6 bases). V was cut by 2 bases and J by 3 bases, with 11 bases left in between. Germline V gene data show CDR1 as DFQATT and CDR2 as SNEGSKA (reference sequence). This CDR3 is 14 amino acids long. CDR3 sequence: CSARYRALNQPQHF. The CDR3 bases are TGCAGTGCTAGATACAGGGCTCTCAATCAGCCCCAGCATTTT.

This clonotype was seen a handful of times. V gene TRBV29-1 combines with J gene TRBJ2-3; D possibly matches TRBD1 or TRBD2 (5 bases each). Germline V gene lookup returns CDR1 SQVTM and CDR2 ANQGSEA. The CDR3 contains 14 residues. V was trimmed by 4 bases and J by 2 bases, leaving 13 bases between them. In DNA, the CDR3 is TGCAGCGTTGTCAGGGCGGGCTCCACAGATACGCAGTATTTT. Encoded protein: CSVVRAGSTDTQYF.

The chain uses TRBV7-6 and TRBJ2-4, with D possibly matching TRBD1 (6 bases). The CDR3 has 15 residues. Germline lookup yields CDR1 SGHVS and CDR2 FNYEAQ. Between the trimmed V and J ends, which lost 5 bases and 8 bases, there was a span of 19 bases. The CDR3 region has the DNA TGTGCCAGCAGCGGTGGGGGCTGGACCCGTGACATTCAGTACTTC. Translating gives CASSGGGWTRDIQYF.

The J gene is TRBJ2-7, the V gene TRBV12-3 or TRBV12-4, with D perhaps matching TRBD1 (8 bases). The CDR3 totals 13 residues. V lost 5 bases and J lost 6, with 14 bases in between. In DNA, the CDR3 is TGTGCCAGCAGTAACAGGGGGGGTGCCGAGCAGTACTTC. Encoded protein: CASSNRGGAEQYF.

The chain is built from TRBV4-1 and TRBJ2-7; no clear D gene. The V end lost 4 bases, the J end lost 0 bases, and 16 bases lay between the germline ends. Per the germline V gene, CDR1 is MGHRA and CDR2 is YSYEKL. The CDR3 is 16 residues long. The CDR3 is CASSLLFVPSSYEQYF. Here the CDR3 DNA reads TGCGCCAGCAGCCTCTTATTCGTTCCCAGCTCCTACGAGCAGTACTTC.

This chain uses TRBV2 with TRBJ2-7, with a weak D call TRBD2 (6 bases). Germline V gene lookup returns CDR1 SNHLY and CDR2 FYNNEI. The germline V and J ends were trimmed by 7 bases and 1 base, with 14 bases remaining between them. This CDR3 contains 14 residues. For the CDR3, the DNA is TGTGCCAGCACCCTCTTGGGGGGTTCCTACGAGCAGTACTTC. Translating gives CASTLLGGSYEQYF.

The rearrangement uses TRBV21-1 and TRBJ2-1; TRBD2 is the table's D call and was not checked against the DNA. TRBV21-1 is described as a pseudogene. This CDR3 comprises 18 residues. The CDR3 region has the DNA TGTGCCAGCAGACCAGGGAGCGGAACTAGAGGTGGCTACAATGAGCAGTTCTTC. This gives the protein CASRPGSGTRGGYNEQFF.

The genes are TRBV5-6 and TRBJ2-1, with D maybe TRBD1 (5 bases). This CDR3 has 16 residues. CDR1 SGHDT and CDR2 YYEEEE come from the germline V gene. Trimming stripped 3 bases from V and 3 bases from J, with 16 bases between. The CDR3 nucleotides read TGTGCCAGCAGCTCTTCCGACAGCAGGATCTACAATGAGCAGTTCTTC. Translated, it gives CASSSSDSRIYNEQFF.

This clonotype was seen a handful of times. This sequence joins TRBV30 and TRBJ2-7; D is tentatively TRBD1 or TRBD2 (5 bases each). The CDR3 is 11 residues long. Germline values: CDR1 GTSNPN, CDR2 SVGIG (reference sequence). With 3 bases removed from V and 5 bases from J, the gap between germline ends came to 8 bases. This CDR3 is CAWSRDDEQYF. The CDR3, as DNA: TGTGCCTGGAGCAGGGACGACGAGCAGTACTTC.